The 26 T cell receptor beta chains in this list originate from one sample, sequenced in a study of cytomegalovirus exposure and HLA in healthy donors. The PCR had 60 Vbeta and 13 Jbeta primers. Using immunoSEQ multiplex PCR, the repertoire was profiled, and TCRdb retains in-frame clones only, with some absent. The sample carries 150,000 to 200,000 clones, 80% to 85% recorded once. Sequenced input: PBMCs. Receptor source: a man between 18 and 29 years old in good health and CMV-seronegative.

This chain connects TRBV5-6 to TRBJ1-2; weak D call: TRBD1 (6 bases). The V end lost 3 bases, the J end lost 1 base, and 13 bases lay between the germline ends. Germline V CDR1 and CDR2: SGHDT, YYEEEE. The CDR3 sequence is 15 residues long. Here the CDR3 reads CASSSGTLHNYGYTF. CDR3 coding DNA: TGTGCCAGCAGCTCGGGGACACTTCATAACTATGGCTACACCTTC.

This clone was found a few times. The CDR3 here is CASNPWASGAGEQFF. CDR3 in DNA: TGTGCCAGCAATCCATGGGCTAGCGGGGCGGGTGAGCAGTTCTTC. V and J are TRBV28 and TRBJ2-1; 9 nucleotides agree with TRBD2. This CDR3 contains 15 residues. Germline values: CDR1 MDHEN, CDR2 SYDVKM. J gave up 9 bases and V 7 bases, and 13 bases lay outside the gene matches.

The gene calls are TRBV11-2 and TRBJ2-7; D perhaps matches TRBD1 (7 bases). The CDR3 covers 15 residues. The V gene's germline CDR1 is SGHAT and CDR2 FQNNGV. V lost 2 bases, J lost 0 bases, and 11 bases lay in between. CDR3 region: CASSLWRGHSYEQYF. In nucleotides, the CDR3 is TGTGCCAGCAGCTTATGGAGGGGGCACTCCTACGAGCAGTACTTC.

The table lists this clone with a few counts. One junction end disagrees with the germline gene, perhaps due to a read error. The chain employs TRBV28 and TRBJ2-7; D perhaps matches TRBD1 (5 bases). Per germline, CDR1 MDHEN and CDR2 SYDVKM. The CDR3 has 11 residues. The CDR3 sequence is CASSFGAFRHF. As DNA, the CDR3 is TGTGCCAGCAGTTTTGGGGCTTTTCGGCACTTC.

This sequence joins TRBV9 and TRBJ2-7; D unresolved. Trimming took off 4 bases at V and 2 bases at J, with 10 bases between the two ends. This CDR3 is 13 amino acids long. From germline, CDR1 is SGDLS and CDR2 YYNGEE. The CDR3 region has the DNA TGTGCCAGCAGCCCCGACGCGGCCTACGAGCAGTACTTC. This sequence encodes CASSPDAAYEQYF.

This chain joins TRBV29-1 and TRBJ1-2; the match to TRBD1 covers 9 bases. Losses at the gene ends were 2 bases for V and 8 bases for J; bases not matched to a gene: 6. This CDR3 is 13 amino acids long. The V gene's germline CDR1 is SQVTM and CDR2 ANQGSEA. This CDR3 reads CSVELGTGNGYTF. The CDR3 DNA sequence: TGCAGCGTTGAACTTGGGACAGGGAACGGCTACACCTTC.

V and J are TRBV28 and TRBJ2-7; 9 bases are shared with TRBD1. Unmatched junction bases numbered 5, after V lost 3 bases and J lost 5 bases. CDR1 MDHEN and CDR2 SYDVKM come from the germline V gene. The CDR3 totals 14 residues. CDR3 loop: CASSFLDRGHEQYF. The CDR3 bases are TGTGCCAGCAGTTTTTTGGACAGGGGCCACGAGCAGTACTTC.

This chain connects TRBV5-1 to TRBJ2-7; 9 bases are shared with TRBD1. V trimming: 0 bases; J trimming: 9 bases; junction bases outside the gene matches: 13. Germline loops: CDR1 SGHRS, CDR2 YFSETQ. The CDR3 spans 16 residues. The CDR3 coding sequence is TGCGCCAGCAGCTTGGGCTTTGGGGGACAGGGCCTTGGGCAGTACTTC. As protein: CASSLGFGGQGLGQYF. Full variable domain (rest looked up from reference TRBV5-1 and TRBJ2-7): KAGVTQTPRYLIKTRGQQVTLSCSPISGHRSVSWYQQTPGQGLQFLFEYFSETQRNKGNFPGRFSGRQFSNSRSEMNVSTLELGDSALYLCASSLGFGGQGLGQYFGPGTRLTVT.

This clone was seen just once. The chain links TRBV7-8 to TRBJ2-7; the D is unclear. There are 11 residues in the CDR3. V lost 4 bases to trimming and J lost 2 bases, with 3 bases between them. The germline CDR1 and CDR2 sequences are SGHVS and FQNEAQ. The CDR3 sequence: CASSSTYEQYF. For the CDR3, the DNA is TGTGCCAGCAGCTCCACCTACGAGCAGTACTTC.

The chain recombines TRBV11-1 with TRBJ1-3; unclear D gene. The CDR3 spans 15 residues. Looked up from germline, CDR1 is SGHAT and CDR2 is FQDESV (reference sequence). Deletions cut 2 bases from V and 0 bases from J, with 8 bases between. The CDR3 DNA is TGTGCCAGCAGCTTAAACCAGAACTCTGGAAACACCATATATTTT. Amino acid sequence: CASSLNQNSGNTIYF.

V usage is TRBV25-1 and J usage is TRBJ1-6; the D gene is possibly TRBD1 (5 bases). V lost 3 bases and J lost 9, with 12 bases in between. CDR1 and CDR2 from the germline V gene are MGHDK and SYGVNS. This CDR3 has 14 amino acids. DNA of the CDR3: TGTGCCAGCAGTGACCCAGGGATCGGTTCACCCCTCCACTTT. It codes for CASSDPGIGSPLHF.

The gene calls are TRBV6-1 and TRBJ2-7, with 10 bases matching TRBD1. Germline values: CDR1 MNHNS, CDR2 SASEGT. The CDR3 runs 12 residues. J lost 5 bases, V lost 8 bases, and 3 bases had no gene match. CDR3 bases: TGTGCCAGCCGACAGGGGGCCGACGAGCAGTACTTC. Its translation is CASRQGADEQYF.

This clone is a singleton in its sample. J is TRBJ2-2 and V is TRBV29-1, with TRBD2 matching over 9 bases. Germline lookup yields CDR1 SQVTM and CDR2 ANQGSEA. This CDR3 contains 14 residues. The V segment lost 4 bases and the J segment 3 bases; nucleotides outside the gene matches: 3. The DNA for the CDR3 is TGCAGCGTTGGGGGCGGGAGGGACACCGGGGAGCTGTTTTTT. Its translation: CSVGGGRDTGELFF.

The V call is TRBV6-4, the J call TRBJ2-3, with D possibly TRBD1 on 5 matching bases. CDR1 is MRHNA, CDR2 SNTAGT, per germline. Deletions cut 7 bases from V and 2 bases from J, with 13 bases between. This CDR3 has 14 residues. The CDR3 region has the DNA TGTGCCAGCAAAACAGGACCTTTCACAGATACGCAGTATTTT. Amino acids: CASKTGPFTDTQYF.

The CDR3 loop reads CASRGSGGPRHEQYF. Here the CDR3 DNA reads TGCGCCAGCAGGGGTAGCGGGGGGCCCCGCCACGAGCAGTACTTC. The gene calls are TRBV5-1 and TRBJ2-7; 10 nucleotides line up with TRBD2. The CDR3 runs 15 residues. J lost 5 bases, V lost 5 bases, and 10 bases had no gene match. Germline lookup yields CDR1 SGHRS and CDR2 YFSETQ. Looking up the rest from reference TRBV5-1 and TRBJ2-7 gives the full variable domain: KAGVTQTPRYLIKTRGQQVTLSCSPISGHRSVSWYQQTPGQGLQFLFEYFSETQRNKGNFPGRFSGRQFSNSRSEMNVSTLELGDSALYLCASRGSGGPRHEQYFGPGTRLTVT.

A single count supports this clone. V is TRBV6-6 and J is TRBJ1-1; no firm D call. V lost 5 bases to trimming and J lost 5 bases, with 12 bases between them. This CDR3 region has 13 residues. Germline CDR1 reads MNHNY; CDR2 reads SVGAGI (reference sequence). CDR3 DNA: TGTGCCAGCAGTCAGGAACCGTGGACTGAAGCTTTCTTT. The encoded protein is CASSQEPWTEAFF.

This sequence joins TRBV7-9 and TRBJ2-5, with a weak D call TRBD2 (5 bases). The tail of the sequence fits TRBJ2-7 better, so the J call may be wrong. The CDR3 length is 16 residues. CDR1 is SEHNR and CDR2 is FQNEAQ in the germline V gene (reference sequence). The CDR3, as DNA: TGTGCCAGCAGCCCTCTGGTTGAGCGGCCGGCCTACGAGCAGTACTTC. Translation gives CASSPLVERPAYEQYF.

The chain joins TRBV7-2 to TRBJ2-4, with 9 positions matching TRBD1. Germline CDR1 SGHTA, CDR2 FQGNSA. The V and J ends lost 5 bases and 0 bases, in that order; junction bases with no gene match: 5. This CDR3 spans 16 amino acids. The CDR3 region is CASSPGTGSAKNIQYF. The CDR3 nucleotides are TGTGCCAGCAGCCCGGGGACAGGGTCAGCCAAAAACATTCAGTACTTC.

This clone was seen a handful of times. This chain joins TRBV5-6 and TRBJ2-1, with D possibly matching TRBD1 (6 bases). The CDR3 consists of 13 residues. Germline values: CDR1 SGHDT, CDR2 YYEEEE. The V end was cut by 3 bases, the J end by 6 bases, with 10 bases between. Here the CDR3 reads CASSSGHSNEQFF. The CDR3 DNA sequence: TGTGCCAGCAGCTCGGGACATTCCAATGAGCAGTTCTTC.

This rearrangement joins TRBV11-2 to TRBJ1-1; 7 bases map to TRBD1. Germline V gene sequence: CDR1 SGHAT, CDR2 FQNNGV. This CDR3 contains 17 residues. J gave up 0 bases and V 4 bases, and 11 bases lay outside the gene matches. Written as DNA, the CDR3 is TGTGCCAGCAGCTCGTTACCCGGGACAGACATGAACACTGAAGCTTTCTTT. As protein: CASSSLPGTDMNTEAFF.

This rearrangement joins TRBV4-1 to TRBJ2-5, with 9 bases fitting TRBD2. The germline V gene has CDR1 MGHRA and CDR2 YSYEKL. The CDR3 has 18 residues. Unmatched junction bases numbered 14, after V lost 1 base and J lost 5 bases. The CDR3 protein is CASSQGGESGLAGETQYF. The CDR3 DNA sequence: TGCGCCAGCAGCCAAGGGGGCGAGTCTGGCCTAGCGGGGGAGACCCAGTACTTC.

This clone was detected only a few times. The V call is TRBV19, the J call TRBJ2-7; perhaps TRBD1 as D (5 bases). Germline V gives CDR1 LNHDA, CDR2 SQIVND (reference sequence). This CDR3 has 15 amino acids. V dropped 3 bases and J dropped 2 bases, with 14 bases sitting between them. In DNA, the CDR3 is TGTGCCAGTAGTATTGGGAACAGGCCAACCTACGAGCAGTACTTC. Residues: CASSIGNRPTYEQYF.

The CDR3 here is CASSPGTNQPQHF. The CDR3, as DNA: TGTGCCAGCAGTCCCGGGACTAATCAGCCCCAGCATTTT. The chain couples TRBV6-5 to TRBJ1-5; D may be TRBD1 (5 bases). This CDR3 comprises 13 residues. Germline V lookup: CDR1 MNHEY, CDR2 SVGAGI. The ends were cut back, 5 bases at V and 4 bases at J, with 9 bases in the middle.

The chain has TRBV7-9 and TRBJ2-1; 8 positions match TRBD2. V trimming: 3 bases; J trimming: 4 bases; junction bases outside the gene matches: 2. The germline gives CDR1 SEHNR, CDR2 FQNEAQ (reference sequence). The CDR3 extends over 14 amino acids. Written as DNA, the CDR3 is TGTGCCAGCAGCTTCGGGGGGGGATACAATGAGCAGTTCTTC. Its protein product is CASSFGGGYNEQFF. Full variable domain (remainder filled in from reference TRBV7-9 and TRBJ2-1): DTGVSQNPRHKITKRGQNVTFRCDPISEHNRLYWYRQTLGQGPEFLTYFQNEAQLEKSRLLSDRFSAERPKGSFSTLEIQRTEQGDSAMYLCASSFGGGYNEQFFGPGTRLTVL.

The chain uses TRBV27 and TRBJ1-2, with 8 bases aligning to TRBD1. After removal of 0 bases from V and 8 bases from J, the junction contained 8 bases not matched to a gene. This CDR3 comprises 15 residues. The germline V gene encodes CDR1 MNHEY and CDR2 SMNVEV (reference sequence). CDR3 sequence: CASSLSMAGGNGYTF. CDR3 DNA sequence: TGTGCCAGCAGTTTATCGATGGCAGGGGGCAACGGCTACACCTTC.

V usage is TRBV6-4 and J usage is TRBJ2-3, with 7 bases that match TRBD1. The CDR3 runs to 16 residues. V shed 4 bases and J 3 bases; nucleotides not matched to a gene: 10. The germline CDR1 and CDR2 sequences are MRHNA and SNTAGT. CDR3 nucleotide sequence: TGTGCCAGCAGTGTTACAGGGGCTAGTGGGACAGATACGCAGTATTTT. Its translation is CASSVTGASGTDTQYF.